This TCR beta chain appears in the sequencing data of a study of blood T cell repertoires in COVID-19. CDR3 size: 16 residues. Germline V CDR1 and CDR2: SGDLS, YYNGEE. J gave up 5 bases and V 3 bases, and 12 bases lay outside the gene matches. Sequencing used immunoSEQ multiplex PCR; TCRdb keeps in-frame clones, though not all of them. The table has 100,000 or so clones, approximately 88% seen once. The chain links TRBV9 to TRBJ2-5, with 8 bases lining up with TRBD1. The TCR was taken from a man aged 60 to 75 with acute or convalescent COVID-19. Sequencing used peripheral blood. Here the CDR3 reads CASSEGPQGARETQYF. The DNA of the CDR3 is TGTGCCAGCAGCGAGGGACCTCAGGGGGCGCGGGAGACCCAGTACTTC.